In its sample, the clone carrying this T cell receptor beta chain was seen many times. No antigen is known for it. A UMI-containing oligonucleotide was joined by 3' ligation to the TCR cDNA template. Adult healthy volunteers gave 2.5 ml peripheral blood for whole-blood RNA. Trimming stripped 1 base from V and 10 bases from J, with 17 bases between. CDR1 and CDR2 (germline): SQVTM, ANQGSEA. This CDR3 is built from 14 residues. This record comes from a study of naive and memory T cell subsets. Study findings and constraints: This RNA-based method may be sensitive to activation-related transcript changes.

Four PCR rounds used nested alpha and beta constant region primers plus the SP2 primer. TCRdb called the 5' RACE reads again in MiXCR, with one record for every CDR3 protein. The sample records about 62,000 distinct CDR3 sequences, more than 6% being singletons. The sequence came from a female donor in good health. J is TRBJ2-1 and V is TRBV29-1, with D perhaps matching TRBD1 (6 bases). CDR3 nucleotide sequence: TGCAGCGTTGAAGTACAGGGACACCCCACGGAGCAGTTCTTC. Its protein is CSVEVQGHPTEQFF.